This T cell receptor beta chain appears in the sequencing data of a study of patients and donors after allogeneic stem cell transplantation. TCRdb used MiXCR to reprocess the RT-PCR reads, holding one entry per CDR3 protein. This table holds around 90,000 distinct CDR3 sequences, under 50% found once. This clonotype occurred a few times. The clonotype originates from a human donor who was either an allogeneic HSCT recipient or a stem cell or donor lymphocyte infusion donor (not recorded which). It is not recorded whose cells these are; they may come from a transplant donor. Sequenced input: blood, either unsorted or a sorted T cell fraction (not recorded which).

CDR3 nucleotide sequence: TGTGCCAGCAGTTTGGGGACGGCTCGACAGCCCCAGCATTTT. Its translation: CASSLGTARQPQHF. V and J are TRBV27 and TRBJ1-5; tentatively, D is TRBD1 (5 bases). The germline CDR1 and CDR2 sequences are MNHEY and SMNVEV (reference sequence). V was trimmed by 3 bases and J by 7 bases, leaving 13 bases between them. The CDR3 spans 14 residues.